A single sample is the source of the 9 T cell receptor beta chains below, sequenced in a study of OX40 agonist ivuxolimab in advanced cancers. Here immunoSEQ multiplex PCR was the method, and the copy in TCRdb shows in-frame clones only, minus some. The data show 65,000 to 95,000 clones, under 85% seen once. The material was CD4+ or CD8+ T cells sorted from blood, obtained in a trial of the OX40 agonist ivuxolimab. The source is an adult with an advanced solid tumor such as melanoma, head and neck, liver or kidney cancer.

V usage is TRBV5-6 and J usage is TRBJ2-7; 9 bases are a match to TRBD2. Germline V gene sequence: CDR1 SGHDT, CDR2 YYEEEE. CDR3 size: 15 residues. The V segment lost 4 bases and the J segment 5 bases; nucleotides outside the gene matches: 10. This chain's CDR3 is CASSGRGTSRDEQYF. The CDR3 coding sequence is TGTGCCAGCAGCGGGCGGGGGACTAGCCGCGACGAGCAGTACTTC. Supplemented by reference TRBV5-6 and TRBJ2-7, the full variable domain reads DAGVTQSPTHLIKTRGQQVTLRCSPKSGHDTVSWYQQALGQGPQFIFQYYEEEERQRGNFPDRFSGHQFPNYSSELNVNALLLGDSALYLCASSGRGTSRDEQYFGPGTRLTVT.

The CDR3 reads CASSPGTTEAFF. DNA of the CDR3: TGCGCCAGCAGCCCAGGGACCACTGAAGCTTTCTTT. The rearrangement links TRBV5-1 to TRBJ1-1; perhaps TRBD1 as D (5 bases). From germline, CDR1 is SGHRS and CDR2 YFSETQ. The CDR3 consists of 12 residues. Trimming took off 4 bases at V and 4 bases at J, with 8 bases between the two ends.

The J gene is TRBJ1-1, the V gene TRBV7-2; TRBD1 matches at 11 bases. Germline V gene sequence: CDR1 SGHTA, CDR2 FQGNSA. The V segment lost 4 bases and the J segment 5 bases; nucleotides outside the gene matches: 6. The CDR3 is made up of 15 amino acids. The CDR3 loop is CASSWAGQGATEAFF. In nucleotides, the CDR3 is TGTGCCAGCAGCTGGGCAGGACAGGGGGCAACTGAAGCTTTCTTT. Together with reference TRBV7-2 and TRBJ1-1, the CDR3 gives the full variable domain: GAGVSQSPSNKVTEKGKDVELRCDPISGHTALYWYRQSLGQGLEFLIYFQGNSAPDKSGLPSDRFSAERTGGSVSTLTIQRTQQEDSAVYLCASSWAGQGATEAFFGQGTRLTVV.

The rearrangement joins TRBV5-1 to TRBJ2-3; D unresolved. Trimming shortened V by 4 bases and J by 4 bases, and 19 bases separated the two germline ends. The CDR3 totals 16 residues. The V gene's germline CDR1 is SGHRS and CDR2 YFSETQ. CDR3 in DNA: TGCGCCAGCAGCCATCAGGTCGGAGATACTGCAGATACGCAGTATTTT. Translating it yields CASSHQVGDTADTQYF.

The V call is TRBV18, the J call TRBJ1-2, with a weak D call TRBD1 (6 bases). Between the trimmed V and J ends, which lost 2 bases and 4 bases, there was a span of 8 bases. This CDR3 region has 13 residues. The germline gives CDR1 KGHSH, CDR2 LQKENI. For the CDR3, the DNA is TGTGCCAGCTCACCAGAGGGGGTCTATGGCTACACCTTC. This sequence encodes CASSPEGVYGYTF.

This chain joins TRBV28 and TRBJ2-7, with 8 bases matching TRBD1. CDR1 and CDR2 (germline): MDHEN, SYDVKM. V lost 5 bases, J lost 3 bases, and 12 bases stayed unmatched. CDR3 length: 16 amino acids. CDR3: CASSPRVGRGLYEQYF. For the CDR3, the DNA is TGTGCCAGCAGTCCCCGTGTGGGCAGGGGGCTCTACGAGCAGTACTTC.

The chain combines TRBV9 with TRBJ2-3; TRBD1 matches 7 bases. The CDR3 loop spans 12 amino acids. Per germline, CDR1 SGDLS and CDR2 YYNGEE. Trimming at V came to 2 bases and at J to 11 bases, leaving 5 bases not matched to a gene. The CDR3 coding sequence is TGTGCCAGCAGCGTTCGAGACAGGGAGCAGTATTTT. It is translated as CASSVRDREQYF.

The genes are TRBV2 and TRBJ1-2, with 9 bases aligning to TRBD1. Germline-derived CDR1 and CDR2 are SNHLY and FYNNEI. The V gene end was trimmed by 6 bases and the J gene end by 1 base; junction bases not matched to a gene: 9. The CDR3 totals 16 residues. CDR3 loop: CASSRDRASFNYGYTF. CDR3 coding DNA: TGTGCCAGCAGCCGGGACAGGGCATCCTTTAACTATGGCTACACCTTC.

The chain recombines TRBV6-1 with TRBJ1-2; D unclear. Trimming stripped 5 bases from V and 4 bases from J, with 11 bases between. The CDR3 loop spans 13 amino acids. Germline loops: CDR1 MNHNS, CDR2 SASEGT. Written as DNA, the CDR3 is TGTGCCAGCAGTATGGACGGAATCTATGGCTACACCTTC. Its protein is CASSMDGIYGYTF.